One TCR beta chain is described in this entry. Antigen: not known. This sample was taken from a study of T-cell reconstitution after alpha-beta-depleted transplantation in children. Findings and limits, study-wide: The authors attributed T-cell counts and diversity one year after transplant mostly to newly produced T cells.

With V trimmed by 7 bases and J by 8 bases, 8 bases remained unmatched. The CDR3 runs 14 residues. CDR1 and CDR2 (germline): MNHEY, SMNVEV (reference sequence). Researchers prepared the TCRbeta library using unique molecular identifiers, the study reports. TCRdb re-called the PCR reads through MiXCR, storing one row per CDR3 protein. Among fewer than 750,000 distinct CDR3 sequences listed, approximately 30% were seen once. V gene TRBV27 combines with J gene TRBJ2-1; 10 bases map to TRBD2. The material was PBMCs, obtained before TCRalphabeta/CD19-depleted stem cell transplant. This clonotype originated in a boy under two years old with Wiskott-Aldrich syndrome, due to receive a stem cell transplant. CDR3 nucleotides: TGTGCCAGCACCCTTAGCGGGAGGCCCGATGAGCAGTTCTTC. Amino acid sequence: CASTLSGRPDEQFF.